This T cell receptor beta chain derives from a study of blood T cell repertoires in COVID-19. From germline, CDR1 is SQVTM and CDR2 ANQGSEA. Between the trimmed V and J ends, which lost 3 bases and 3 bases, there was a span of 11 bases. The CDR3 spans 13 residues. Data came from immunoSEQ multiplex PCR; TCRdb stores just in-frame clones and leaves some out. The data hold under 60,000 clones, with 80% to 85% observed a single time. The V gene is TRBV29-1, the J gene TRBJ1-1, with D unclear. The source is a man in his 70s with acute or convalescent COVID-19. Sequenced material: peripheral blood. The CDR3 protein is CSVDSFTDTEAFF. CDR3 nucleotides: TGCAGCGTTGATTCGTTCACAGACACTGAAGCTTTCTTT. Complete variable domain (other parts from reference TRBV29-1 and TRBJ1-1): SAVISQKPSRDICQRGTSLTIQCQVDSQVTMMFWYRQQPGQSLTLIATANQGSEATYESGFVIDKFPISRPNLTFSTLTVSNMSPEDSSIYLCSVDSFTDTEAFFGQGTRLTVV.